This T cell receptor beta chain was sequenced during a study of cytomegalovirus exposure and HLA in healthy donors. The overall study: About 80 million unique TCRs from HLA-typed donors were held in an early data release.

Primers included in the PCR were 60 Vbeta and 13 Jbeta primers. TCRdb's copy holds only in-frame clones and misses some; the assay was immunoSEQ multiplex PCR. The repertoire holds fewer than 200,000 clones, about 80% seen once, with about 2.2% in the top ten. The CDR3 has 13 residues. Looked up from germline, CDR1 is SGHTA and CDR2 is FQGNSA. V was trimmed by 3 bases and J by 8 bases, leaving 13 bases between them. Participants comprised healthy donors of bone marrow. This receptor was taken from a woman aged 30 to 39 in good health and CMV-seronegative. The chain couples TRBV7-2 to TRBJ1-1; TRBD1 is a possible D gene (6 bases). Sequenced input: PBMCs. CDR3 DNA: TGTGCCAGCAGCTTTGCAGGGGCGCCGGAAGCTTTCTTT. As protein: CASSFAGAPEAFF.